This T cell receptor (beta chain) derives from a study of T cell responses to AZD1222 COVID-19 vaccine (TCRdb year 2021). For context, the study as a whole: AZD1222 recipients whose second dose came at about 4 weeks and those whose second dose came at about 12 weeks were combined into one group, since spike-specific TCR depth and breadth did not differ between the two schedules. TCR sequencing was performed for roughly 240 trial participants, of whom about 210 were given two doses of AZD1222 and some 26 were given two doses of MenACWY control vaccine. Trial participants were enrolled by age into 18-55, 56-69 and 70-plus year subgroups, with 148, 28 and 57 TCR-sequenced participants respectively. Broader findings and caveats from the paper: Conclusions about previously exposed vaccinees are limited, since just five to seven AZD1222 recipients were seropositive for SARS-CoV-2 at baseline. Nearly half of unique spike-specific TCRs reportedly recognized epitopes outside regions mutated in the B.1.351 and B.1.1.7 variants. Because no day 14 peak-response samples were available, the repertoires could be characterized only after the peak T cell response. The 56-69-year group was small, and its depth increase did not reach significance, likely because of low power. After two AZD1222 doses, both the breadth and the depth of spike-specific TCRs were significantly higher than at day 0 and than in MenACWY recipients. Participants were mostly white British, with more females than males. The authors suggested clonal diversity may have been underestimated. CD4 TCRs associated with the vaccine covered the entire spike protein, and the dominant responses were in regions 160-218 and 743-854.

The germline V gene (reference sequence) provides CDR1 LNHDA and CDR2 SQIVND. V is shortened by 5 bases, J by 5 bases, and the region joining them spans 15 bases. CDR3 length: 14 amino acids, cysteine to phenylalanine. Only the CDR3 portion is preserved as DNA: 42 bases, with reading frame beginning at the first base. Note on this clone: Its antigen has not been determined. No base qualities exist here, and no much larger clone lies one base off it.

The CDR3 regions of human TCRbeta chains were analyzed by immunosequencing. The paper's processing steps were these. TCRs in the repertoires were compared against a reference library of SARS-CoV-2-specific TCRs that had been generated with the MIRA antigen-specificity platform. Breadth was defined as the fraction of unique TCRs that were SARS-CoV-2-associated. Depth was defined as the fraction of total T cells that were SARS-CoV-2-associated. Using the MIRA data, every spike-specific TCR was mapped to the spike region that the TCR reacted to and assigned to either a CD4 or a CD8 class. Log10-transformed breadth and depth values were compared by one-way ANOVA with Sidak's multiple comparisons tests. The source is immuneACCESS, and TCRdb retained only in-frame sequences with V and J called. Part of the clones is not carried over; for the studies checked, unresolved V genes explain less than half of this, and the remainder is unexplained. Clone size and the V and J calls come from that table; the DNA yielded D and trimming. The sample table lists about 150,000 clones, about 95% of them with a count of one. The ten most abundant clones make up roughly 1.2% of the sample.

In light of the paper, this sample's time point label describes: baseline before first vaccination. Samples from vaccinated people were obtained from the UK trials COV001 and COV002, which included a single-blind randomized controlled phase 2/3 trial of AZD1222 (ChAdOx1 nCoV-19) in healthy adults. For TCRbeta chain sequencing, PBMC samples were collected from trial participants at day 0 and at day 28 after the second dose. The TCR originated in an adult in good health. The sequenced sample was peripheral blood, obtained on day 0 of AZD1222 vaccination. The chain couples TRBV19 to TRBJ1-2, and TRBD1 may be the D gene, going by 5 matching bases. The base sequence is TGTGCCAGTAGTCCGAGTCGGGGGAGTTATGGCTACACCTTC. Translated, this gives CASSPSRGSYGYTF.